A single sample is the source of the 22 T cell receptor beta chains below, sequenced in a study of blood T cell repertoires in COVID-19. TCRdb's table, derived via immunoSEQ multiplex PCR, lists solely in-frame clones and lacks some. The sample has about 350,000 clones, about 88% seen once. Sequencing used PBMCs or T cells enriched from blood (not recorded which). The receptors were gathered from a woman in her 30s who had been exposed to COVID-19.

This chain links TRBV11-2 with TRBJ2-5, with D possibly TRBD1 on 6 matching bases. CDR1 SGHAT and CDR2 FQNNGV come from the germline V gene. Trimming shortened V by 2 bases and J by 2 bases, and 24 bases separated the two germline ends. The CDR3 runs to 19 residues. The CDR3 region is CASSLPSRGWEFWQETQYF. In DNA, the CDR3 is TGTGCCAGCAGCTTACCCTCTAGGGGGTGGGAGTTCTGGCAAGAGACCCAGTACTTC.

V gene TRBV7-8 combines with J gene TRBJ1-5, with a possible D match to TRBD1 (5 bases). This CDR3 is built from 17 residues. Per the germline V gene, CDR1 is SGHVS and CDR2 is FQNEAQ. V was trimmed by 1 base and J by 6 bases, leaving 19 bases between them. CDR3 coding DNA: TGTGCCAGCAGCTTAGGACAGATTATTGATAGGAGTCAGCCCCAGCATTTT. It encodes CASSLGQIIDRSQPQHF.

The V and J genes are TRBV2 and TRBJ2-1; possibly TRBD2 for D (5 bases). The germline V and J ends were trimmed by 3 bases and 8 bases, with 8 bases remaining between them. The CDR3 has 12 amino acids. Germline CDR1 SNHLY, CDR2 FYNNEI. The CDR3 sequence is CASSEAGHEQFF. In nucleotides, the CDR3 is TGTGCCAGCAGTGAGGCGGGCCATGAGCAGTTCTTC. Together with reference TRBV2 and TRBJ2-1, the CDR3 gives the full variable domain: EPEVTQTPSHQVTQMGQEVILRCVPISNHLYFYWYRQILGQKVEFLVSFYNNEISEKSEIFDDQFSVERPDGSNFTLKIRSTKLEDSAMYFCASSEAGHEQFFGPGTRLTVL.

This chain connects TRBV12-5 to TRBJ2-1, with 10 positions matching TRBD1. The CDR3 is made up of 15 amino acids. Unmatched junction bases numbered 3, after V lost 6 bases and J lost 1 base. From germline, CDR1 is LGHNT and CDR2 FRNRAP. CDR3 coding DNA: TGTGCTAGTGGAACGGGACAGGGGTCCTACAATGAGCAGTTCTTC. It codes for CASGTGQGSYNEQFF.

This rearrangement joins TRBV7-9 to TRBJ2-2, with 8 nucleotides matching TRBD2. Germline values: CDR1 SEHNR, CDR2 FQNEAQ (reference sequence). The CDR3 has 16 amino acids. J was trimmed by 5 bases and V by 5 bases; bases with no gene match: 10. The DNA for the CDR3 is TGTGCCAGCAGCCCCGCGACGGGGGGGAGGACCGGGGAGCTGTTTTTT. It translates to CASSPATGGRTGELFF.

This chain links TRBV28 with TRBJ1-2; perhaps TRBD1 as D (5 bases). The ends were cut back, 2 bases at V and 5 bases at J, with 12 bases in the middle. The length of the CDR3 is 14 residues. CDR1 and CDR2 (germline): MDHEN, SYDVKM. This CDR3 reads CASSLGHWTYGYTF. The CDR3 DNA is TGTGCCAGCAGTTTAGGACACTGGACATATGGCTACACCTTC.

The rearrangement links TRBV7-8 to TRBJ2-1; 8 bases match TRBD1. J was trimmed by 4 bases and V by 3 bases; bases with no gene match: 2. Germline CDR1 reads SGHVS; CDR2 reads FQNEAQ. This CDR3 has 14 residues. DNA of the CDR3: TGTGCCAGCAGCTTCCGGGACAGGTACAATGAGCAGTTCTTC. This translates into CASSFRDRYNEQFF.

This rearrangement joins TRBV28 to TRBJ1-4; 9 bases agree with TRBD1. V lost 8 bases and J lost 8; bases outside the gene matches: 9. Looked up from germline, CDR1 is MDHEN and CDR2 is SYDVKM. CDR3 length: 14 residues. The CDR3 sequence is CASRGQGSGEKLFF. The CDR3 DNA reads as TGTGCCAGCCGGGGACAGGGATCGGGGGAAAAACTGTTTTTT. Drawing the rest from reference TRBV28 and TRBJ1-4, the complete variable domain is DVKVTQSSRYLVKRTGEKVFLECVQDMDHENMFWYRQDPGLGLRLIYFSYDVKMKEKGDIPEGYSVSREKKERFSLILESASTNQTSMYLCASRGQGSGEKLFFGSGTQLSVL.

This clone was recorded only once. The chain has TRBV19 and TRBJ2-7; TRBD1 aligns across 7 bases. V lost 5 bases and J lost 0; bases outside the gene matches: 4. This CDR3 has 14 residues. CDR1 and CDR2 from the germline V gene are LNHDA and SQIVND (reference sequence). The CDR3 coding sequence is TGTGCCAGTAGTCCGAGGGACAGCTCCTACGAGCAGTACTTC. This encodes CASSPRDSSYEQYF.

The chain joins TRBV7-9 to TRBJ1-6; TRBD1 aligns across 9 bases. With 4 bases clipped from V and 7 bases from J, the junction kept 14 bases outside the gene matches. This CDR3 comprises 18 residues. Germline CDR1 is SEHNR and CDR2 is FQNEAQ (reference sequence). The DNA of the CDR3 is TGTGCCAGCAGCTCAGGACCGGGACAGGGTTTAGGGAATTCACCCCTCCACTTT. Translating it yields CASSSGPGQGLGNSPLHF. The whole variable domain, filled in from reference TRBV7-9 and TRBJ1-6, reads DTGVSQNPRHKITKRGQNVTFRCDPISEHNRLYWYRQTLGQGPEFLTYFQNEAQLEKSRLLSDRFSAERPKGSFSTLEIQRTEQGDSAMYLCASSSGPGQGLGNSPLHFGNGTRLTVT.

The chain is built from TRBV28 and TRBJ2-7, with TRBD1 matching over 9 bases. Trimming removed 3 bases from V and 8 bases from J; junction bases left unmatched: 8. Germline CDR1 reads MDHEN; CDR2 reads SYDVKM. The CDR3 sequence is 14 residues long. The CDR3 DNA reads as TGTGCCAGCAGTTTGCTGACAGGGGGAGGGAAGCAGTACTTC. Its protein is CASSLLTGGGKQYF.

The chain is built from TRBV7-3 and TRBJ2-6, with D perhaps matching TRBD2 (6 bases). The V gene's germline CDR1 is SGHTA and CDR2 FQGTGA. Between the trimmed V and J ends, which lost 5 bases and 1 base, there was a span of 9 bases. This CDR3 contains 15 residues. The CDR3 DNA follows: TGTGCCAGCAGCCCGCGGGAATCTGGGGCCAACGTCCTGACTTTC. It translates to CASSPRESGANVLTF.

This sequence joins TRBV11-2 and TRBJ2-7, with D possibly matching TRBD1 (6 bases). Germline CDR1 is SGHAT and CDR2 is FQNNGV. V shed 4 bases and J shed 3 bases, with 16 bases lying between them. The CDR3 sequence is 15 residues long. The CDR3 protein is CASSSRTVMFYEQYF. The CDR3 coding sequence is TGTGCCAGCAGCTCGAGGACAGTTATGTTCTACGAGCAGTACTTC.

V is TRBV19 and J is TRBJ1-1; D gene uncertain. Germline CDR1 LNHDA, CDR2 SQIVND (reference sequence). CDR3 length: 13 amino acids. V was clipped by 9 bases and J by 5 bases, with 16 bases between them. CDR3 sequence (DNA): TGTGCCAGCAAACGCGGAGGGTTTACTGAAGCTTTCTTT. Translating it yields CASKRGGFTEAFF.

The chain combines TRBV3-1 (or the pseudogene TRBV3-2) with TRBJ1-2; perhaps TRBD1 as D (6 bases). Germline V gene lookup returns CDR1 LGHDT and CDR2 YNNKEL (reference sequence). This CDR3 has 14 residues. V was shortened by 4 bases and J by 2 bases, with 11 bases between the two germline ends. Written as DNA, the CDR3 is TGTGCCAGCAGCCCCAAGGGGGAAAACTATGGCTACACCTTC. Its protein product is CASSPKGENYGYTF.

The CDR3 coding sequence is TGCGCCAGCAGTGAGTCGAGGACAGGGTTAGCCAAAAACATTCAGTACTTC. Translation: CASSESRTGLAKNIQYF. This sequence joins TRBV10-1 and TRBJ2-4; 8 bases fit TRBD1. This CDR3 has 17 residues. CDR1 is WNHNN and CDR2 is SYGVQD in the germline V gene (reference sequence). V lost 0 bases to trimming and J lost 0 bases; unmatched junction nucleotides: 4.

The chain links TRBV25-1 to TRBJ2-7; 11 bases are shared with TRBD2. V gave up 4 bases and J gave up 4 bases; unmatched junction bases: 3. The CDR3 spans 14 residues. Germline V gives CDR1 MGHDK, CDR2 SYGVNS. The CDR3 nucleotides are TGTGCCAGCAGTGGTGCTAGCGGGAGGTACGAGCAGTACTTC. It translates to CASSGASGRYEQYF.

The chain has TRBV3-1 (or the pseudogene TRBV3-2) and TRBJ2-7; 8 nucleotides line up with TRBD1. Germline assignment: CDR1 LGHDT and CDR2 YNNKEL (reference sequence). With 4 bases clipped from V and 0 bases from J, the junction kept 5 bases outside the gene matches. The CDR3 is 15 amino acids. The CDR3 loop is CASSPGQGSSYEQYF. DNA of the CDR3: TGTGCCAGCAGCCCTGGACAGGGTTCCTCCTACGAGCAGTACTTC.

The rearrangement links TRBV30 to TRBJ1-1; a weak D match, TRBD1 (6 bases). The length of the CDR3 is 12 residues. Trimming shortened V by 6 bases and J by 3 bases, and 11 bases separated the two germline ends. The germline V gene has CDR1 GTSNPN and CDR2 SVGIG (reference sequence). In DNA form, the CDR3 reads TGTGCCTGCGCACAGGGCCACACTGAAGCTTTCTTT. Translation: CACAQGHTEAFF.

This chain joins TRBV7-3 and TRBJ1-4; tentatively, D is TRBD1 (5 bases). The CDR3 loop spans 15 amino acids. Germline assignment: CDR1 SGHTA and CDR2 FQGTGA. The V and J ends lost 5 bases and 3 bases respectively, with 13 bases between them. The CDR3 sequence is CASSPYGGANEKLFF. DNA of the CDR3: TGTGCCAGCAGCCCCTACGGGGGAGCTAATGAAAAACTGTTTTTT.

The count of this clone is one. V is TRBV29-1 and J is TRBJ1-2; D unresolved. This CDR3 contains 15 residues. Germline-derived CDR1 and CDR2 are SQVTM and ANQGSEA. The ends were cut back, 2 bases at V and 1 base at J, with 14 bases in the middle. The CDR3 bases are TGCAGCGTTGAATCTGGAGCCTCCCTTAACTATGGCTACACCTTC. Translating it yields CSVESGASLNYGYTF. The full variable domain, its missing parts supplied by reference TRBV29-1 and TRBJ1-2, is SAVISQKPSRDICQRGTSLTIQCQVDSQVTMMFWYRQQPGQSLTLIATANQGSEATYESGFVIDKFPISRPNLTFSTLTVSNMSPEDSSIYLCSVESGASLNYGYTFGSGTRLTVV.

The genes are TRBV6-2 or TRBV6-3 and TRBJ2-1, with unresolved D. V lost 4 bases to trimming and J lost 4 bases, with 11 bases between them. The CDR3 contains 14 residues. The V gene's germline CDR1 is MNHEY and CDR2 SVGEGT. CDR3 protein: CASSFRRWYNEQFF. The DNA for the CDR3 is TGTGCCAGCAGTTTCCGCCGGTGGTACAATGAGCAGTTCTTC.